Listed below are T cell receptor beta chains from one sample, sequenced in a study of T cells after yellow fever vaccination. TCRdb re-analysed the 5' RACE reads in MiXCR, keeping a single row per CDR3 protein. The sample lists 500,000 to 650,000 distinct CDR3 sequences; approximately 13% were seen once. The sequences come from PBMCs, collected on the day of the yellow fever booster vaccination. All receptors derive from a man under 40 who received the YFV17D yellow fever vaccine. Both conserved end residues are part of each CDR3. D genes are given only for firm matches. A row's size may be missing; if present it is once, few, many or a size class.

abundance,j_gene,v_gene,d_gene,CDR3aa,CDR3nt
.,TRBJ2-7,TRBV6-2/TRBV6-3,.,CASSQTYRVYEQYF,TGTGCCAGCAGTCAAACCTATCGAGTCTACGAGCAGTACTTC
.,TRBJ2-2,TRBV5-5,.,CASSLSPQHTPRELFF,TGTGCCAGCAGCTTGTCCCCTCAACACACCCCGAGGGAGCTGTTTTTT
.,TRBJ2-7,TRBV7-2,.,CASSPLLAESYEQYF,TGTGCCAGCAGTCCCCTATTAGCGGAAAGTTACGAGCAGTACTTC
.,TRBJ2-1,TRBV10-3,TRBD2,CAIRNSGKAYNEQFF,TGTGCCATCAGAAATAGCGGGAAGGCCTACAATGAGCAGTTCTTC
few,TRBJ2-1,TRBV19,.,CASSIVGGMKAVREQFF,TGTGCCAGTAGTATAGTCGGCGGGATGAAGGCAGTTCGTGAGCAGTTCTTC
few,TRBJ1-6,TRBV7-6,TRBD1,CASSLEPGQGYSPLHF,TGTGCCAGCAGCTTAGAACCGGGACAGGGGTATTCACCCCTCCACTTT
few,TRBJ1-1,TRBV27,.,CASSFLTTGMNTEAFF,TGTGCCAGCAGTTTCCTGACAACTGGCATGAACACTGAAGCTTTCTTT
few,TRBJ2-5,TRBV5-1,.,CASSMATSQETQYF,TGCGCCAGCAGCATGGCGACTAGTCAAGAGACCCAGTACTTC
few,TRBJ2-3,TRBV7-3,TRBD2,CASSHGTSGRVTDTQYF,TGTGCCAGCAGCCATGGGACTAGCGGGAGGGTCACAGATACGCAGTATTTT
.,TRBJ2-2,TRBV27,.,CASSLGSINTGELFF,TGTGCCAGCAGTTTAGGGTCCATAAACACCGGGGAGCTGTTTTTT
few,TRBJ2-3,TRBV7-3,TRBD2,CASSEGGPGTDTQYF,TGTGCCAGCTCGGAGGGAGGGCCGGGGACAGATACGCAGTATTTT
few,TRBJ1-2,TRBV10-3,.,CAIGTEIYGYTF,TGTGCCATCGGAACGGAAATCTATGGCTACACCTTC
few,TRBJ2-3,TRBV13,.,CASSPQVGIINTQYF,TGTGCCAGCAGCCCTCAGGTGGGAATAATAAATACGCAGTATTTT
.,TRBJ2-1,TRBV4-2,.,CASSPLVGGNEQFF,TGTGCCAGCAGCCCTCTTGTGGGGGGCAATGAGCAGTTCTTC
many,TRBJ2-1,TRBV5-1,.,CASSLERAGEQFF,TGCGCCAGCAGCTTGGAAAGGGCGGGGGAGCAGTTCTTC
few,TRBJ2-7,TRBV20-1,.,CSARDLGVKTYEQYF,TGCAGTGCTAGAGATCTCGGGGTTAAAACCTACGAGCAGTACTTC
.,TRBJ2-1,TRBV4-1,.,CASSQSLTSGTPREQFF,TGCGCCAGCAGCCAATCTCTCACCTCAGGTACCCCTCGTGAGCAGTTCTTC
.,TRBJ1-4,TRBV25-1,.,CASSAPGRGANEKLFF,TGTGCCAGCAGTGCCCCAGGGAGGGGTGCTAATGAAAAACTGTTTTTT
.,TRBJ2-1,TRBV20-1,.,CSARSAVGSVSEQFF,TGCAGTGCTAGATCAGCGGTAGGATCAGTTAGTGAGCAGTTCTTC
few,TRBJ2-5,TRBV5-6,.,CASSLDTSQETQYF,TGTGCCAGCAGCCTAGACACTTCCCAAGAGACCCAGTACTTC
.,TRBJ2-3,TRBV4-2,TRBD2,CASRPGLAGAGGGADTQYF,TGTGCCAGCCGACCGGGACTAGCGGGAGCGGGGGGAGGGGCAGATACGCAGTATTTT
.,TRBJ2-5,TRBV20-1,.,CSARDKGTTEYQETQYF,TGCAGTGCTAGAGATAAAGGCACTACCGAGTACCAAGAGACCCAGTACTTC
many,TRBJ2-1,TRBV7-2,.,CASSLARDYNEQFF,TGTGCCAGCAGCTTAGCCCGAGACTACAATGAGCAGTTCTTC
few,TRBJ2-2,TRBV11-2,TRBD1,CASSLRTGGPGGNTGELFF,TGTGCCAGCAGCTTACGGACAGGGGGACCCGGAGGAAACACCGGGGAGCTGTTTTTT
.,TRBJ2-3,TRBV10-3,.,CAVRVVDTQYF,TGTGCCGTCAGGGTTGTGGATACGCAGTATTTT
many,TRBJ2-5,TRBV6-2/TRBV6-3,.,CASSYTWRTQYF,TGTGCCAGCAGTTACACATGGAGGACCCAGTACTTC
few,TRBJ2-5,TRBV4-3,.,CASSHQGNSQETQYF,TGCGCCAGCAGCCATCAGGGCAATTCTCAAGAGACCCAGTACTTC
.,TRBJ2-7,TRBV20-1,TRBD2,CSASPSTSGRREQYF,TGCAGTGCTAGTCCCTCAACTAGCGGGAGACGCGAGCAGTACTTC
.,TRBJ2-3,TRBV29-1,TRBD2,CSGIRLAGLADTQYF,TGCAGCGGTATCCGTCTAGCGGGCTTGGCAGATACGCAGTATTTT
.,TRBJ2-3,TRBV5-1,.,CASSRNGDTQYF,TGCGCCAGCAGCCGGAATGGGGATACGCAGTATTTT
.,TRBJ1-6,TRBV27,.,CASGGDHYNSPLHF,TGTGCCAGCGGCGGGGATCACTATAATTCACCCCTCCACTTT
few,TRBJ2-2,TRBV5-6,TRBD2,CASSPGRTRTYTGELFF,TGTGCCAGCAGCCCTGGACGGACTAGAACTTACACCGGGGAGCTGTTTTTT
many,TRBJ2-7,TRBV10-3,.,CAISERGSYEQYF,TGTGCCATCAGTGAGAGGGGAAGCTACGAGCAGTACTTC
.,TRBJ2-7,TRBV3-1,.,CASSQVSRSRRGNYEQYF,TGTGCCAGCAGCCAAGTTTCTCGGTCTAGGAGGGGAAACTACGAGCAGTACTTC
few,TRBJ2-7,TRBV7-3,TRBD2,CASSSSGVSYEQYF,TGTGCCAGCAGCTCTAGCGGGGTCTCCTACGAGCAGTACTTC
few,TRBJ1-2,TRBV4-3,.,CASSSAGGFYGYTF,TGCGCCAGCAGCTCAGCCGGTGGGTTCTATGGCTACACCTTC
.,TRBJ2-7,TRBV7-2,.,CASSLGVAGNRYEQYF,TGTGCCAGCAGCTTAGGCGTTGCAGGGAACAGGTACGAGCAGTACTTC
.,TRBJ2-5,TRBV20-1,.,CRAGLALQETQYF,TGCAGGGCCGGGCTGGCCCTACAAGAGACCCAGTACTTC
.,TRBJ2-3,TRBV20-1,.,CSASEGADTQYF,TGCAGTGCTAGTGAGGGTGCAGATACGCAGTATTTT
.,TRBJ2-1,TRBV6-2/TRBV6-3,TRBD2,CASTDGLAGWGQFF,TGTGCCAGCACCGATGGACTAGCGGGATGGGGGCAGTTCTTC
few,TRBJ2-1,TRBV29-1,TRBD1,CSVVMGQGAIEQFF,TGCAGCGTTGTAATGGGACAGGGGGCAATCGAGCAGTTCTTC
.,TRBJ1-1,TRBV29-1,TRBD1,CSVAGQGGTEAFF,TGCAGCGTTGCAGGGCAGGGGGGTACTGAAGCTTTCTTT
.,TRBJ1-3,TRBV7-8,.,CASSADSGTPKNF,TGTGCCAGCAGCGCTGATTCCGGGACCCCCAAGAATTTT
.,TRBJ2-7,TRBV6-1,TRBD1,CASIGTGGSYEQYF,TGTGCCAGCATTGGGACAGGAGGTAGCTACGAGCAGTACTTC